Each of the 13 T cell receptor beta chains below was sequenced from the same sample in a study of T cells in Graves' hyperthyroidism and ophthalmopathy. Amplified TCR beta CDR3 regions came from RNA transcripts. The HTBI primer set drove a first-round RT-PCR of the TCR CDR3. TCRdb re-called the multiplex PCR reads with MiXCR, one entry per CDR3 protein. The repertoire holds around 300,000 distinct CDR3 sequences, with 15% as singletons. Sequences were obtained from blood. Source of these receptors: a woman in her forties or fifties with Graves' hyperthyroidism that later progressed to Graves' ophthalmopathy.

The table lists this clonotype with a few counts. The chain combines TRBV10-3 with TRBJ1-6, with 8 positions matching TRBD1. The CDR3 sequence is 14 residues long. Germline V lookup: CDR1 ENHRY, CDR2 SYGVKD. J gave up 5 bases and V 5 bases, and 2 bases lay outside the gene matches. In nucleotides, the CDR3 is TGTGCCATCAGTTTGGACAGGGATAATTCACCCCTCCACTTT. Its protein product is CAISLDRDNSPLHF.

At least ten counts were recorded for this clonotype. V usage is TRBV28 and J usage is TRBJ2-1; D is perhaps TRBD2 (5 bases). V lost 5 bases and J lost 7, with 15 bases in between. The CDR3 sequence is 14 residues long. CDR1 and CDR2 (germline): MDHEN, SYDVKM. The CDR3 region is CASSPTHPGNEQFF. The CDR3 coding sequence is TGTGCCAGCAGTCCCACACATCCGGGGAATGAGCAGTTCTTC.

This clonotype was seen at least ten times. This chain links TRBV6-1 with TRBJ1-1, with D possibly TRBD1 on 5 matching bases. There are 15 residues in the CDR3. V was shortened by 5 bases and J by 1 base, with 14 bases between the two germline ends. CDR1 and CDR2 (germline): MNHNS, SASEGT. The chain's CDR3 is CASSFIRQSNTEAFF. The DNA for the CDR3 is TGTGCCAGCAGTTTCATTCGACAGTCGAACACTGAAGCTTTCTTT.

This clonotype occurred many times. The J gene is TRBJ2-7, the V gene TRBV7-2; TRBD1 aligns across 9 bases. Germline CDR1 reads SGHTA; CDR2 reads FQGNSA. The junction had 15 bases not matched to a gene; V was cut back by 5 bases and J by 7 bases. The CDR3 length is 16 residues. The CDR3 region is CASSPIGRTGAEEQYF. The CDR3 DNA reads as TGTGCCAGCAGCCCCATTGGAAGGACAGGGGCTGAAGAGCAGTACTTC.

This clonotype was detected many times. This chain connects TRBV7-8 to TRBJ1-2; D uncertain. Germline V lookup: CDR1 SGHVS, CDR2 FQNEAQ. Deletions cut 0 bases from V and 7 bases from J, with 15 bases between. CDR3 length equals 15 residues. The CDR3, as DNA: TGTGCCAGCAGCTTAGCGCTATGGGATGCCAGTGGCTACACCTTC. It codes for CASSLALWDASGYTF.

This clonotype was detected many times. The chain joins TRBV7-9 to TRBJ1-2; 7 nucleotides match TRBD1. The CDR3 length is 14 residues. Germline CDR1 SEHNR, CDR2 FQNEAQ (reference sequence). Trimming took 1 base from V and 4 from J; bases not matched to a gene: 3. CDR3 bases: TGTGCCAGCAGCTTAGGGGGACAGCTCTATGGCTACACCTTC. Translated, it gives CASSLGGQLYGYTF.

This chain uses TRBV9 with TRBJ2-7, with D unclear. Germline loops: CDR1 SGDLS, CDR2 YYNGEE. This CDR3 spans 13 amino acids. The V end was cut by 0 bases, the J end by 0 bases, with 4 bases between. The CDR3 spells CASSVEYSYEQYF. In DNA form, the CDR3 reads TGTGCCAGCAGCGTAGAATACTCCTACGAGCAGTACTTC.

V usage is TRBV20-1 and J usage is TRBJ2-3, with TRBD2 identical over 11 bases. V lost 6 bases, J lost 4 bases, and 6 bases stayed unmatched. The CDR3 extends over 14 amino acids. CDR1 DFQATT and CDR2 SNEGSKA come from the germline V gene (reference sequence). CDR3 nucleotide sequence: TGCAGTGCGGGACTAGCGGCTAAGGCAGATACGCAGTATTTT. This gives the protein CSAGLAAKADTQYF.

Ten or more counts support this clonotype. This chain's CDR3 is CASRIRGGEETQYF. The CDR3 DNA follows: TGTGCCAGTCGGATACGAGGGGGAGAAGAGACCCAGTACTTC. The chain couples TRBV3-1 to TRBJ2-5; D is perhaps TRBD1 (6 bases). This CDR3 comprises 14 residues. The germline V and J ends were trimmed by 9 bases and 3 bases, with 17 bases remaining between them. CDR1 is LGHDT, CDR2 YNNKEL, per germline (reference sequence).

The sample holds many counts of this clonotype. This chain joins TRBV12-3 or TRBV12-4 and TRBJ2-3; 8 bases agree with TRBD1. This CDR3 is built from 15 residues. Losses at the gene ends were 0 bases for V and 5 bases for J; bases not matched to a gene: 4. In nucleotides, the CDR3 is TGTGCCAGCAGTTTAGCGCCAGGGGGCCAAGATACGCAGTATTTT. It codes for CASSLAPGGQDTQYF.

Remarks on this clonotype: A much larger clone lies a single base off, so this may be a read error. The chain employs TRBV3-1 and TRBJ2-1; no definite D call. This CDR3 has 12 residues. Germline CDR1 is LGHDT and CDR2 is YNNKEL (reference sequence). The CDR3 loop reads CVSSQSSRGQFF. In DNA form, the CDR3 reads TGTGTCAGCAGCCAAAGCTCCCGAGGGCAGTTCTTC.

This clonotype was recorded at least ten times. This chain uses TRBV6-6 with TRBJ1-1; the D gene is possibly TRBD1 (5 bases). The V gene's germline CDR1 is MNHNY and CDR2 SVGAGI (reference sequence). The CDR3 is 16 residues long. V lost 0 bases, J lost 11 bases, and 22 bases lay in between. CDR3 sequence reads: CASSYSYKGTAHWAFF. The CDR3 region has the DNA TGTGCCAGCAGTTACTCCTATAAGGGGACCGCCCATTGGGCTTTCTTT.

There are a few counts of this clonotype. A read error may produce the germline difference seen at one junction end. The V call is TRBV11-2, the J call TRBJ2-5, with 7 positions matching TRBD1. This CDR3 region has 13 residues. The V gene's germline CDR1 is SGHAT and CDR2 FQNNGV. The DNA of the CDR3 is TGCGCCAGCAGCCCCCGACAGGGCCCGGCCCAGTACTTC. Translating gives CASSPRQGPAQYF.